This TCR beta chain emerged from a study of cytomegalovirus exposure and HLA in healthy donors. Notes on the study in general: Common viral pathogens seemed, in a later analysis, to connect with several of the most significant clusters. Researchers counted around 160 TCR beta chains as cytomegalovirus-associated. It was reported that the classifier diagnosed cytomegalovirus status with high specificity and sensitivity in both the original and validation cohorts.

The CDR3 consists of 17 residues. Germline values: CDR1 SGHVS, CDR2 FNYEAQ. Trimming stripped 5 bases from V and 0 bases from J, with 17 bases between. Details on this clone: Antigen unknown.

The primer mix had 60 Vbeta and 13 Jbeta primers. Method: immunoSEQ multiplex PCR; TCRdb's copy keeps in-frame clones and lacks some. This sample carries roughly 290,000 clones, around 90% of them seen once, and the ten largest clones take roughly 2.3%. Sequenced material: PBMCs. V and J are TRBV7-6 and TRBJ2-4; TRBD2 is a possible D gene (6 bases). The TCR sequence derives from a woman aged 18-29 years in good health and CMV-seronegative. CDR3: CASSPSRGGLAKNIQYF. The DNA of the CDR3 is TGTGCCAGCAGCCCGAGCAGAGGAGGGCTAGCCAAAAACATTCAGTACTTC.